This TCR beta chain was sequenced in a study of blood T cell repertoires in COVID-19. For the study at large: Acute and convalescent COVID-19 samples came from the United States, Italy and Spain.

The germline V gene has CDR1 KGHSH and CDR2 LQKENI. V shed 3 bases, J shed 4 bases, and the junction held 6 bases outside the gene matches. The CDR3 spans 14 residues. Data came from immunoSEQ multiplex PCR; TCRdb stores just in-frame clones and leaves some out. Of more than 250,000 clones listed, 86% are singletons. The clonotype comes from a woman in her fifties or sixties with acute or convalescent COVID-19. What was sequenced was peripheral blood. This chain connects TRBV18 to TRBJ2-7, with 7 bases lining up with TRBD1. The DNA for the CDR3 is TGTGCCAGCTCACCCCCAGGGACAGCTTACGAGCAGTACTTC. It is translated as CASSPPGTAYEQYF.